This is a list of T cell receptor beta chains from one sample in a study of T cells in localized non-small cell lung cancer. Assay used: immunoSEQ multiplex PCR; TCRdb lists only in-frame clones, some missing. Of roughly 24,000 clones in the sample, 65% to 85% were seen once. This specimen consisted of peripheral blood, obtained before any cancer treatment. These receptors were collected from a man aged 35-75 years with stage III squamous cell lung carcinoma. Each CDR3 is given with its conserved first and last residue. The order of the fields is clone size, D gene, J gene, V gene, CDR3 DNA, CDR3 protein. D genes are given only for firm matches. Size is stated for part of the rows, as once, few or many counts, or as a class when the clone is expanded.

NA,NA,TRBJ2-3,TRBV7-9,TGTGCCAGCAGCCGCCCAGGCCCAGATACGCAGTATTTT,CASSRPGPDTQYF
NA,NA,TRBJ2-1,TRBV7-2,TGTGCCAGCAGCTCTACTAGCTGGCAGTTCTTC,CASSSTSWQFF
NA,NA,TRBJ1-4,TRBV6-6,TGTGCCAGCAGTTACACACAATCCAGGGGTAATGAAAAACTGTTTTTT,CASSYTQSRGNEKLFF
NA,NA,TRBJ1-6,TRBV5-1,TGCGCCAGCAGCTTGGTTACAGCTACCTATAATTCACCCCTCCACTTT,CASSLVTATYNSPLHF
NA,NA,TRBJ2-7,TRBV28,TGTGCCAGTAGCGAGGACGGGGTACGCGAGCAGTACTTC,CASSEDGVREQYF
NA,NA,TRBJ1-3,TRBV5-1,TGCGCCAGCAGCTTGGACAACTCTGGAAACACCATATATTTT,CASSLDNSGNTIYF
NA,NA,TRBJ2-5,TRBV29-1,TGCAGCGTTAAGCCCCACGGAGAGACCCAGTACTTC,CSVKPHGETQYF
once,NA,TRBJ2-5,TRBV5-1,TGCGCCAGCAGCTTCCAACGAGAGACCCAGTACTTC,CASSFQRETQYF
NA,NA,TRBJ2-2,TRBV6-5,TGTGCCACTACGGGCCAAGGGACACACACCGGGGAGCTGTTTTTT,CATTGQGTHTGELFF
NA,TRBD1,TRBJ2-1,TRBV5-1,TGCGCCAGCAGCTTGGGTGCGACAGGGTTCAATGAGCAGTTCTTC,CASSLGATGFNEQFF
NA,NA,TRBJ2-2,TRBV11-3,TGTGCCAGCAGCCTCCGGGGACACAAGAACACCGGGGAGCTGTTTTTT,CASSLRGHKNTGELFF
NA,NA,TRBJ2-1,TRBV7-3,TGTGCCAGCAGCCCCCGACTAGGGACACTCAATGAGCAGTTCTTC,CASSPRLGTLNEQFF
NA,NA,TRBJ2-5,TRBV11-2,TGTGCCAGCAGCTTATGGAACACGGAGACCCAGTACTTC,CASSLWNTETQYF
NA,NA,TRBJ2-7,TRBV7-3,TGTGCCAGCAGCTTAACGGGGAAGGGCGAGCAGTACTTC,CASSLTGKGEQYF
few,NA,TRBJ1-1,TRBV29-1,TGCAGCGTTGGGGGGACTCTCCGGACTGAAGCTTTCTTT,CSVGGTLRTEAFF
NA,TRBD1,TRBJ1-5,TRBV5-5,TGTGCCAGCAGCGTGGGACAGCGGTTATCTCAGCCCCAGCATTTT,CASSVGQRLSQPQHF
NA,NA,TRBJ1-1,TRBV15,TGTGCCACCAGCAGAGACCGCGTGGGGAACACTGAAGCTTTCTTT,CATSRDRVGNTEAFF
NA,NA,TRBJ1-2,TRBV27,TGTGCCAGCAGGCAGGCGATTAACTATGGCTACACCTTC,CASRQAINYGYTF
NA,TRBD2,TRBJ2-7,TRBV11-1,TGTGCCAGCAGCCCCCCCTCTAGCGGATACTACGAGCAGTACTTC,CASSPPSSGYYEQYF
NA,TRBD1,TRBJ1-2,TRBV9,TGTGCCAGCAGCCAAGACAGGGGGCTTGGTGGCTACACCTTC,CASSQDRGLGGYTF
NA,NA,TRBJ2-1,TRBV25-1,TGTGCCAGCAGTGGCCCCTCCCTCGATCAGTTCTTC,CASSGPSLDQFF
NA,TRBD2,TRBJ2-1,TRBV2,TGTGCCAGCAGCGCTAGCGGGGGACTCTACAATGAGCAGTTCTTC,CASSASGGLYNEQFF
NA,NA,TRBJ2-1,TRBV28,TGTGCCAGCAGCAAGGAACCAACGGGCAATGAGCAGTTCTTC,CASSKEPTGNEQFF
NA,NA,TRBJ1-5,TRBV27,TGTGCCAGCAGTTTAGGGGTTGGATATCAGCCCCAGCATTTT,CASSLGVGYQPQHF
NA,NA,TRBJ2-5,TRBV19,TGTGCCAGTAGTAACCAAGTACTCGGGGAGACCCAGTACTTC,CASSNQVLGETQYF
once,NA,TRBJ2-3,TRBV27,TGTGCCAGCAGTTTAATGGTAACTCTAGAACCAGATACGCAGTATTTT,CASSLMVTLEPDTQYF
NA,TRBD2,TRBJ2-2,TRBV18,TGTGCCAGCTCACCACCGCAGGGAGGGGCGAACACCGGGGAGCTGTTTTTT,CASSPPQGGANTGELFF
NA,NA,TRBJ2-3,TRBV5-1,TGCGCCAGCAGCTTATACAGGGAGGCAGATACGCAGTATTTT,CASSLYREADTQYF
NA,TRBD2,TRBJ2-1,TRBV10-1,TGCGCCAGCAGTGAGTCTTCTCTAACTAGCGGGAGGTATAATGAGCAGTTCTTC,CASSESSLTSGRYNEQFF
few,NA,TRBJ2-7,TRBV27,TGTGCCAGCAGTGAAGGGGCCCGGGTCGAGCAGTACTTC,CASSEGARVEQYF
NA,TRBD2,TRBJ2-7,TRBV6-6,TGTGCCTCTGGGGAGGGCCTATACGAGCAGTACTTC,CASGEGLYEQYF
NA,TRBD1,TRBJ2-1,TRBV7-9,TGTGCCAGCAGCTTAGCCCAGGGGGTATTCGATGAGCAGTTCTTC,CASSLAQGVFDEQFF
NA,NA,TRBJ1-5,TRBV30,TGTGCCTGGAGTGGGGGAGGGCCCCAGCATTTT,CAWSGGGPQHF
NA,TRBD1,TRBJ1-5,TRBV5-1,TGCGCCAGCAGGCCGACAGGGTTTGGGCAGCCCCAGCATTTT,CASRPTGFGQPQHF
NA,NA,TRBJ1-2,TRBV10-3,TGTGCCATCAGTGAGAGGGGGGACCTCTATGGCTACACCTTC,CAISERGDLYGYTF
NA,NA,TRBJ2-6,TRBV4-1,TGCGCCAGCAGCCAAGACCCGGGGGCCAACGTCCTGACTTTC,CASSQDPGANVLTF
NA,TRBD1,TRBJ1-1,TRBV5-4,TGTGCCAGCAGCCTCGGACAGGGGGCTTCCAACACTGAAGCTTTCTTT,CASSLGQGASNTEAFF
NA,NA,TRBJ2-1,TRBV5-8,TGTGCCAGCAGCCGCGATAACAATGAGCAGTTCTTC,CASSRDNNEQFF
NA,NA,TRBJ2-2,TRBV5-4,TGTGCCAGCAGCGTACCGTCAGGGGCGACGAACACCGGGGAGCTGTTTTTT,CASSVPSGATNTGELFF
once,NA,TRBJ1-1,TRBV6-1,TGTGCCAGCAGTGACTTGGTACAGGGCGATACATCTAACACTGAAGCTTTCTTT,CASSDLVQGDTSNTEAFF
NA,NA,TRBJ1-1,TRBV28,TGTGCCAGCAGTTTTGCCGAGCAGCTCATGAACACTGAAGCTTTCTTT,CASSFAEQLMNTEAFF
NA,NA,TRBJ1-1,TRBV4-1,TGCGCCAGCAGCCAAACGGCGAACACTGAAGCTTTCTTT,CASSQTANTEAFF
NA,TRBD1,TRBJ1-5,TRBV5-1,TGCGCCAGCAGCTTGGCCGGACAGGGGGTAAATCAGCCCCAGCATTTT,CASSLAGQGVNQPQHF
NA,NA,TRBJ1-1,TRBV19,TGTGCCAGTAGCCTAGATATGAACACTGAAGCTTTCTTT,CASSLDMNTEAFF
few,NA,TRBJ1-2,TRBV7-8,TGTGCCAGTGGGACCGGGCTAGCCTATGGCTACACCTTC,CASGTGLAYGYTF
NA,NA,TRBJ1-5,TRBV6-6,TGTGCCAGCAGTTACGGAGGGGGTTGGAGCAATCAGCCCCAGCATTTT,CASSYGGGWSNQPQHF
NA,NA,TRBJ2-5,TRBV5-1,TGCGCCAGCAGCTTGGACCCTGGGGGATCGGAGACCCAGTACTTC,CASSLDPGGSETQYF
NA,TRBD1,TRBJ2-3,TRBV7-3,TGTGCCAGCAGCGACAGGGGGCCCACAGATACGCAGTATTTT,CASSDRGPTDTQYF
NA,NA,TRBJ2-7,TRBV2,TGTGCCAGCAGCCCCGCCAGGGAGCAGTACTTC,CASSPAREQYF
NA,NA,TRBJ1-3,TRBV5-6,TGTGCCAGCAGCTTGGACAGACACTCTGGAAACACCATATATTTT,CASSLDRHSGNTIYF
NA,TRBD1,TRBJ1-2,TRBV30,TGTGCCTGGGGGCAGGGGGCGGCCTATGGCTACACCTTC,CAWGQGAAYGYTF
NA,NA,TRBJ1-3,TRBV28,TGTGCCAGCACGTCAGGTCTACTCACCATATATTTT,CASTSGLLTIYF
NA,NA,TRBJ1-1,TRBV4-2,TGTGCCAGCAGCCAAGAGAAGACCTCCTACACTGAAGCTTTCTTT,CASSQEKTSYTEAFF
NA,TRBD1,TRBJ1-5,TRBV2,TGTGCCAGCAGCCGACAGGGTAAAGGGCCCCAGCATTTT,CASSRQGKGPQHF
NA,NA,TRBJ1-5,TRBV2,TGTGCCAGCAGTGAACGGTCTGGGGGGAATCAGCCCCAGCATTTT,CASSERSGGNQPQHF
NA,NA,TRBJ1-3,TRBV18,TGTGCCAGCTCACCCGGAGGGGGTTCTGGAAACACCATATATTTT,CASSPGGGSGNTIYF
NA,TRBD2,TRBJ2-3,TRBV5-8,TGTGCCAGCGGAGCGGGGACCAACACAGATACGCAGTATTTT,CASGAGTNTDTQYF